This T cell receptor beta chain was retrieved from a study of T cells after yellow fever vaccination. Regarding the study as a whole: By day 5 rather than day 15, the secondary response had peaked, though it was weaker.

The CDR3 length is 14 residues. Germline lookup yields CDR1 ENHRY and CDR2 SYGVKD. V dropped 6 bases and J dropped 9 bases, with 18 bases sitting between them. This clonotype was recorded a few times. For TCR, cDNA came from 5'RACE template switching, which added a universal primer site and UMIs. TCRdb independently ran MiXCR on the 5' RACE reads; one entry per CDR3 protein. The sample lists approximately 47,000 distinct CDR3 sequences; just under 6.5% were seen once. The chain links TRBV10-3 to TRBJ2-1; D unclear. The TCR was taken from a man aged 25-45 years who received the YFV17D yellow fever vaccine. The sample was PBMCs, either bulk or a sorted T-cell subset (CD4+, CD8+, memory, or dextramer-sorted; not recorded which), taken 45 days after the yellow fever booster vaccination. The CDR3 sequence: CAISPQPKNGEQFF. DNA for the CDR3: TGTGCCATCAGCCCTCAACCTAAGAACGGTGAGCAGTTCTTC.